This TCR beta chain was retrieved from a study of blood T cell repertoires in COVID-19. About the research overall: Both acute and convalescent COVID-19 samples were obtained from the United States, Italy and Spain.

The CDR3 spans 15 residues. Germline CDR1 reads LNHDA; CDR2 reads SQIVND (reference sequence). Trimming cost V 5 bases and J 5 bases, with 15 bases left between them. Original processing notes: Reference gene primer amplification gave estimated nucleated cell counts. TCRdb keeps only in-frame clones here, not all; method: immunoSEQ multiplex PCR. V, J and clone size reflect that table, while D and trimming were determined from the DNA. This table has 200,000 to 250,000 clones, under 90% appearing once. J is TRBJ1-4 and V is TRBV19, with D perhaps TRBD1 (5 bases). The clonotype comes from a man older than 75 with acute or convalescent COVID-19. The sequencing input was peripheral blood. In DNA form, the CDR3 reads TGTGCCAGTAGTTGGGCAGGGACTCTCAATGAAAAACTGTTTTTT. Translation gives CASSWAGTLNEKLFF.